This T cell receptor (beta chain) emerged from a study of vaccination and CD4 T cells after COVID-19. Cultured CD4+ T cells had their DNA profiled by the Oncomine TCR Beta short-read assay. TCRdb reanalysed the PCR reads using MiXCR and keeps one entry per CDR3 protein. Here the sample spans about 5,400 distinct CDR3 sequences, roughly 60% being singletons. The V and J ends lost 0 bases and 3 bases, in that order; junction bases with no gene match: 8. CDR1 ENHRY and CDR2 SYGVKD come from the germline V gene. The CDR3 spans 17 residues. This clonotype was detected only a few times. The antigen is unknown. Treatment in this sample: approximately nine-day PBMC culture with coronavirus spike peptide pools or control peptides (ViraFEST assay). The unexposed donor provided CD4+ T cells, which were taken before the COVID-19 pandemic (2011-2018).

The sequence derives from a human donor in good health. The specimen was CD4+ T cells from blood, cultured in vitro. V usage is TRBV10-3 and J usage is TRBJ2-3; 8 bases agree with TRBD1. In DNA form, the CDR3 reads TGTGCCATCAGTGAGTCGACGGGCAGGGGGCAGACAGATACGCAGTATTTT. It encodes CAISESTGRGQTDTQYF.